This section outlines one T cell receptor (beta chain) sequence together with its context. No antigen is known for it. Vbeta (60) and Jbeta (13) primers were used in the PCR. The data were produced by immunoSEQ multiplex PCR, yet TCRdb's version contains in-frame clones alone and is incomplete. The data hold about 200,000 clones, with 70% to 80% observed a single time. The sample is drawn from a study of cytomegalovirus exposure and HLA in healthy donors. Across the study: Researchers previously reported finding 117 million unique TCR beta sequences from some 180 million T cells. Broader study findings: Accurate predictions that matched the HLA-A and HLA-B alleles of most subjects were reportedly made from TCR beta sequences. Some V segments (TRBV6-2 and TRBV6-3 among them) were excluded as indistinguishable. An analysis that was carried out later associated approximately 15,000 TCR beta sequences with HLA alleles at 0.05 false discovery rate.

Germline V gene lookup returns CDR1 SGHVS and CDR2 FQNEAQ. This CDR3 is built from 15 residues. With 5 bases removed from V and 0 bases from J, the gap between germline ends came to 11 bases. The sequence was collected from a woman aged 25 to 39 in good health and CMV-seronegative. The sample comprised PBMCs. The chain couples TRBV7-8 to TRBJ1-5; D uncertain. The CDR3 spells CASSPGFFSNQPQHF. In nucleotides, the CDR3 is TGTGCCAGCAGCCCCGGGTTTTTTAGCAATCAGCCCCAGCATTTT.